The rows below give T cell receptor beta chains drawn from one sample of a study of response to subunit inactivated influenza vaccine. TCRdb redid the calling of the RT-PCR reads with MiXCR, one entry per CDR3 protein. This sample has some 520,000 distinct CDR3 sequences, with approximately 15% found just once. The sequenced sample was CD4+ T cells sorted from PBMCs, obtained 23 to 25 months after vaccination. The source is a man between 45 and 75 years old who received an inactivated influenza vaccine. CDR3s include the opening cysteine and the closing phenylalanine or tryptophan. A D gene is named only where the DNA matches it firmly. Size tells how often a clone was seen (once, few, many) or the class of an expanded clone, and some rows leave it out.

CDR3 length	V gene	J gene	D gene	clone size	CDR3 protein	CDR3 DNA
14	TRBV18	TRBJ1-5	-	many	CASSPRRSNQPQHF	TGTGCCAGCTCACCAAGGCGGAGCAATCAGCCCCAGCATTTT
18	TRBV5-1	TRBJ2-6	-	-	CASSWLSSYSSGANVLTF	TGCGCCAGCAGCTGGCTCAGTTCATATAGCTCTGGGGCCAACGTCCTGACTTTC
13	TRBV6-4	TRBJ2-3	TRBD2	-	CASSTSVKDTQYF	TGTGCCAGCAGTACTAGCGTTAAGGATACGCAGTATTTT
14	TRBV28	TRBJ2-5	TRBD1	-	CASSLRDSQETQYF	TGTGCCAGCAGTCTACGGGACAGTCAAGAGACCCAGTACTTC
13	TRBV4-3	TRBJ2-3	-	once	CASSQESPGEQYF	TGCGCCAGCAGCCAAGAGAGTCCGGGGGAACAGTATTTT
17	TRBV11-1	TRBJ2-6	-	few	CASRAGSAYSGANVLTF	TGTGCCAGCAGAGCAGGGTCCGCGTACTCTGGGGCCAACGTCCTGACTTTC
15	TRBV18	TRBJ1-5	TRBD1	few	CASSPRGTAIQPQHF	TGTGCCAGCTCACCACGCGGGACAGCTATTCAGCCCCAGCATTTT
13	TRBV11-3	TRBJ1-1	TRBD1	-	CASSGTGDTEAFF	TGTGCCAGCAGCGGGACAGGGGACACTGAAGCTTTCTTT
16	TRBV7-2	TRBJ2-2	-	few	CASSLVPGANTGELFF	TGTGCCAGCAGCTTAGTACCGGGGGCTAACACCGGGGAGCTGTTTTTT
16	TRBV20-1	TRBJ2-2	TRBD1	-	CSARDSGQTNTGELFF	TGCAGTGCTAGAGATTCGGGACAGACAAACACCGGGGAGCTGTTTTTT
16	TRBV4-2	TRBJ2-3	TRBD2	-	CASSQGSGGARNTQYF	TGTGCCAGCAGCCAAGGAAGCGGGGGGGCCAGGAATACGCAGTATTTT
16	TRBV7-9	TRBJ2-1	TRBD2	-	CASSLSGAIRKAEQFF	TGTGCCAGCAGCCTTAGCGGGGCCATCCGGAAGGCTGAGCAGTTCTTC
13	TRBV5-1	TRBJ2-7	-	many	CASQAGTTYEQYF	TGCGCCAGCCAAGCAGGGACAACCTACGAGCAGTACTTC
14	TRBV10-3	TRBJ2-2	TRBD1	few	CAITGTGATGELFF	TGTGCCATCACCGGGACAGGGGCCACCGGGGAGCTGTTTTTT
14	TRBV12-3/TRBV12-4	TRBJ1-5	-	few	CASSPGLVNQPQHF	TGTGCCAGCAGTCCCGGACTAGTAAATCAGCCCCAGCATTTT